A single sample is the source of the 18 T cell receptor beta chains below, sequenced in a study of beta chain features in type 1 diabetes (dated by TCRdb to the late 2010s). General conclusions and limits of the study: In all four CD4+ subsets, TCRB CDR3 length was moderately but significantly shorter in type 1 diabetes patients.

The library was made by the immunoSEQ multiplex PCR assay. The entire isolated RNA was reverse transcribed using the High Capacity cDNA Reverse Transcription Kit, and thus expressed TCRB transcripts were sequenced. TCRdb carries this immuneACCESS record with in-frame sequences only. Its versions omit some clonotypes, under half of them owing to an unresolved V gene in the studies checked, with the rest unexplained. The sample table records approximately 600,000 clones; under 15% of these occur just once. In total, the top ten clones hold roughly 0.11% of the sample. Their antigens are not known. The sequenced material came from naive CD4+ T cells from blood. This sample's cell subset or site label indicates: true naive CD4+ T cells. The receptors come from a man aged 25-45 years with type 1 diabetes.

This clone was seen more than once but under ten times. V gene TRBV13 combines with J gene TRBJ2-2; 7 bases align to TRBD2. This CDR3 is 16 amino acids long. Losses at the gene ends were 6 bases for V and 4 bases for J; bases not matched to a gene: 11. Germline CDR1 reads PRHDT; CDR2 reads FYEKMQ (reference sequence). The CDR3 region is CASSSDAGVLTGELFF. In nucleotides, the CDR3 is TGTGCCAGCAGTTCGGATGCGGGGGTTCTCACCGGGGAGCTGTTTTTT.

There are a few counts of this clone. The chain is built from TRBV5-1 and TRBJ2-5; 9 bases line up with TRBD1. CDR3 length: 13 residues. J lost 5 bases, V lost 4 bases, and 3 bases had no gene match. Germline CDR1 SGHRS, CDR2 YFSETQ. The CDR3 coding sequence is TGCGCCAGCAGCCCACAGGGGGCGGAGACCCAGTACTTC. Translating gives CASSPQGAETQYF.

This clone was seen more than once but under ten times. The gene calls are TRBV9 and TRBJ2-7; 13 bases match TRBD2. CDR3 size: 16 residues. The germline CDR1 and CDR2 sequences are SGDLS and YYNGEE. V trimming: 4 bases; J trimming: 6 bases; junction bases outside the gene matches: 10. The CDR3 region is CASSSGLAGILGEQYF. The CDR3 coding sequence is TGTGCCAGCAGCTCGGGACTAGCGGGGATTTTGGGCGAGCAGTACTTC.

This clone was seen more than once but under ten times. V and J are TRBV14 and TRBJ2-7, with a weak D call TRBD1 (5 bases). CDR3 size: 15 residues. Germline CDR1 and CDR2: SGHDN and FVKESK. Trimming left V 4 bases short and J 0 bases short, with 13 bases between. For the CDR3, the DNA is TGTGCCAGCAGCCCACCCTTAGGGGCCTCCTACGAGCAGTACTTC. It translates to CASSPPLGASYEQYF.

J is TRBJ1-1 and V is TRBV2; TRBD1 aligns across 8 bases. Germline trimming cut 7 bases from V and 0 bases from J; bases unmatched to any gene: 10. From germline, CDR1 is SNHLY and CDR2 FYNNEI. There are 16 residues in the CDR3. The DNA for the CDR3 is TGTGCCAGCACAGGGGGCAGGAGGACCATGAACACTGAAGCTTTCTTT. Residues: CASTGGRRTMNTEAFF.

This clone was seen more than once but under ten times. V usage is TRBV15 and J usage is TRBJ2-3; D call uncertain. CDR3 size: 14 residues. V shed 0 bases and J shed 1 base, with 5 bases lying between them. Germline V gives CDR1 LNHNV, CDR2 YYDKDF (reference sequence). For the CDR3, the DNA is TGTGCCACCAGCAGAGACGGAGGCACAGATACGCAGTATTTT. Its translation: CATSRDGGTDTQYF.

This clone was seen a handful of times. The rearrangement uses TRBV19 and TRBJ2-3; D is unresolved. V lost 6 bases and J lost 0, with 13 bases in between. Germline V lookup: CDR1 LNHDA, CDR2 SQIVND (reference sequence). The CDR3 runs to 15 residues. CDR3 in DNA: TGTGCCAGTAGCATACTGGACCGTAGCACAGATACGCAGTATTTT. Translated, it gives CASSILDRSTDTQYF.

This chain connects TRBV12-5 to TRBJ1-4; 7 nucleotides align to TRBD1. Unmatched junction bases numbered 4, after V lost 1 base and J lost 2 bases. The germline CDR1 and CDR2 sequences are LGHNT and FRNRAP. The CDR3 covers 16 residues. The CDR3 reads CASGLGVGGTNEKLFF. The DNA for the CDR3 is TGTGCTAGTGGTTTGGGGGTAGGGGGCACTAATGAAAAACTGTTTTTT.

CDR3 sequence: CAWGTEGFGYGYTF. The CDR3 DNA reads as TGTGCCTGGGGGACAGAAGGTTTCGGCTATGGCTACACCTTC. The chain joins TRBV30 to TRBJ1-2; 7 nucleotides agree with TRBD1. The CDR3 consists of 14 residues. The V gene's germline CDR1 is GTSNPN and CDR2 SVGIG (reference sequence). Trimming at V came to 5 bases and at J to 4 bases, leaving 10 bases not matched to a gene.

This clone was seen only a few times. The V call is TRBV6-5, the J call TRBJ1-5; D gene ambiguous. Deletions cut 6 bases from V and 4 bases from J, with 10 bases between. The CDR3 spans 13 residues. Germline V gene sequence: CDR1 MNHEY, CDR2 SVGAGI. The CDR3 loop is CASSPRGNQPQHF. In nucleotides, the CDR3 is TGTGCCAGCAGCCCTCGAGGTAATCAGCCCCAGCATTTT.

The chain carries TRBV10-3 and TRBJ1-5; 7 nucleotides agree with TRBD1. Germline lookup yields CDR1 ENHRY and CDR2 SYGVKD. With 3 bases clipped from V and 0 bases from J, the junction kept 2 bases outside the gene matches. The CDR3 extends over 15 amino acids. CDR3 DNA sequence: TGTGCCATCAGTGAACAGGGGCCTAGCAATCAGCCCCAGCATTTT. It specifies CAISEQGPSNQPQHF.

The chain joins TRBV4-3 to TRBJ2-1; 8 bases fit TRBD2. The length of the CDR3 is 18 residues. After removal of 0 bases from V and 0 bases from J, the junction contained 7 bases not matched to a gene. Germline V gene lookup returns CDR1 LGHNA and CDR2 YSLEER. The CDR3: CASSQDQWRGASYNEQFF. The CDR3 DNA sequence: TGCGCCAGCAGCCAAGATCAGTGGCGGGGGGCCTCCTACAATGAGCAGTTCTTC.

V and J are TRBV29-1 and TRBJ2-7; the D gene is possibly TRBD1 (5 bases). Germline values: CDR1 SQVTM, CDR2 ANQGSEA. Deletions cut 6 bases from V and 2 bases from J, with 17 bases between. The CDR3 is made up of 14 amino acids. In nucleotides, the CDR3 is TGCAGCGTAGGATCAGGGTGGACAACCTACGAGCAGTACTTC. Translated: CSVGSGWTTYEQYF.

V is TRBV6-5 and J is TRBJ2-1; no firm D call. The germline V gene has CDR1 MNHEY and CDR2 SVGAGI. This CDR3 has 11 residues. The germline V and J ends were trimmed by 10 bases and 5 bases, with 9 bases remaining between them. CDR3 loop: CATARHNEQFF. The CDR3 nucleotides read TGTGCCACTGCGAGGCACAATGAGCAGTTCTTC.

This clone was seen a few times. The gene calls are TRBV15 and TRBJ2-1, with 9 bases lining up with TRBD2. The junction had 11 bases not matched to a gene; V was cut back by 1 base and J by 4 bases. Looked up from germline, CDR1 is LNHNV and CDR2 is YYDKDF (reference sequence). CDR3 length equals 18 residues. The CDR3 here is CATSRGAGGTLGYNEQFF. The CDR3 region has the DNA TGTGCCACCAGCAGAGGAGCGGGGGGCACATTAGGGTACAATGAGCAGTTCTTC.

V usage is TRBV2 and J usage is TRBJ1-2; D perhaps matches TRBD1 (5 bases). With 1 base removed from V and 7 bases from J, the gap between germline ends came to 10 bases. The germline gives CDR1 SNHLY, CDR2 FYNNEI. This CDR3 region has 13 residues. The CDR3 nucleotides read TGTGCCAGCAGTGAAGAGCGGCAGGGTGGCTACACCTTC. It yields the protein CASSEERQGGYTF.

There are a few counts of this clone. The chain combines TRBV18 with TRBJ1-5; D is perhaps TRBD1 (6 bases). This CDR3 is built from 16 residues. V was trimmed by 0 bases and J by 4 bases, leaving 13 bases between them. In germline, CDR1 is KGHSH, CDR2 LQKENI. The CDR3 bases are TGTGCCAGCTCACCACCAGGCGGGGGCCAAAATCAGCCCCAGCATTTT. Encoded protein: CASSPPGGGQNQPQHF.

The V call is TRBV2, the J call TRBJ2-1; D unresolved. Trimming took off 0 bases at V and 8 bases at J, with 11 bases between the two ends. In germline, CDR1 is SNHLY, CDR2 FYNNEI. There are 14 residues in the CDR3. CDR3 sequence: CASSEAPSSHEQFF. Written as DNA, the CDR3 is TGTGCCAGCAGTGAAGCGCCCTCTTCGCATGAGCAGTTCTTC.